A selection of T cell receptor beta chains follows, all from one sample in a study of T-cell reconstitution after alpha-beta-depleted transplantation in children. TCRdb re-analysed the PCR reads in MiXCR, keeping a single row per CDR3 protein. Of hundreds of thousands of distinct CDR3 sequences in the sample, under 20% were seen once. Sequencing used PBMCs, mostly from graft donor cells, obtained 360 days after TCRalphabeta/CD19-depleted stem cell transplant. The receptors come from a male patient between 5 and 17 years old who had a stem cell transplant for acute lymphoblastic leukemia, so the T cells may come from the graft donor. The CDR3 runs from the conserved cysteine through the conserved F or W. The D gene is left open where the match is weak. Size is omitted from some rows. Given values are once, few, many or a class for expanded clones.

>TRBV4-2|TRBJ2-6|NA|NA
TGTGCCAGCAGCCAAGATCCCCCACGCTCTGGGGCCAACGTCCTGACTTTC
CASSQDPPRSGANVLTF
>TRBV12-3/TRBV12-4|TRBJ1-2|NA|NA
TGTGCCAGCAGTTTCAACCGGGGGCGAGAAGATGGCTACACCTTC
CASSFNRGREDGYTF
>TRBV24-1|TRBJ1-5|NA|few
TGTGCCACTCAGGACGATAGCAATCAGCCCCAGCATTTT
CATQDDSNQPQHF
>TRBV5-1|TRBJ1-1|NA|many
TGTGCCAGCAGCTTGGGGGTGAACACTGAAGCTTTCTTT
CASSLGVNTEAFF
>TRBV5-1|TRBJ2-5|NA|NA
TGCGCCAGCGGGTGGGGCACCCAAAAGACCCAGTACTTC
CASGWGTQKTQYF
>TRBV12-3/TRBV12-4|TRBJ2-2|TRBD1|NA
TGTGCCAGCAGCTTCTTAAGAGGACAGGGTCGAAACACCGGGGAGCTGTTTTTT
CASSFLRGQGRNTGELFF
>TRBV18|TRBJ2-4|NA|NA
TGTGCCAGCTCACTTCAGGTCAAAAACATTCAGTACTTC
CASSLQVKNIQYF
>TRBV5-1|TRBJ2-2|NA|few
TGCGCCAGCAGCAGGCTAGAGCCAAACACCGGGGAGCTGTTTTTT
CASSRLEPNTGELFF
>TRBV9|TRBJ2-5|TRBD2|many
TGTGCCAGCAGCCAGGAGGGCAGCGGGACCCAGTTTTTCTTAGGCCAAGAGACCCAGTACTTC
CASSQEGSGTQFFLGQETQYF
>TRBV6-5|TRBJ2-7|NA|few
TGTGCCAGCAGTTTAACCCGGGACCCTCAGGGGGAGCAGTACTTC
CASSLTRDPQGEQYF
>TRBV20-1|TRBJ2-7|NA|many
TGCAGTGGAGCGATCGGAGGCGCCTCCTACGAGCAGTACTTC
CSGAIGGASYEQYF
>TRBV5-1|TRBJ1-2|NA|few
TGCGCCAGCAGCTCGAGGGCGTATGGCTACACCTTC
CASSSRAYGYTF
>TRBV7-9|TRBJ2-7|NA|NA
TGTGCCAGCAGCTCTTGGGCCGTTTCGGAGCAGTACTTC
CASSSWAVSEQYF
>TRBV20-1|TRBJ1-5|NA|NA
TGCAGTGCTACCCTTTCGACAGGTAGCAATCAGCCCCAGCATTTT
CSATLSTGSNQPQHF
>TRBV20-1|TRBJ2-3|NA|NA
TGCAGTGCCCTAGGGATCCCAGATACGCAGTATTTT
CSALGIPDTQYF
>TRBV5-4|TRBJ2-3|TRBD1|NA
TGTGCCAGCAGCTTAAGACAGGGTGTGGCAGATACGCAGTATTTT
CASSLRQGVADTQYF
>TRBV21-1|TRBJ2-7|NA|NA
TGTGCCAGCAGCCCCCCCGGGGCTACCCCTTTCTCCTACGAGCAGTACTTC
CASSPPGATPFSYEQYF
>TRBV5-1|TRBJ2-1|NA|few
TGCGCCAGCAGCTTTGGCGGGGCACCGGGCAATGAGCAGTTCTTC
CASSFGGAPGNEQFF
>TRBV29-1|TRBJ2-5|NA|many
TGCAGCGTGCTTGGGGAGACCCAGTACTTC
CSVLGETQYF
>TRBV20-1|TRBJ2-1|TRBD2|few
TGCAGTGCTATCGGGCTAGCGGGAGGCCTGACCAACAATGAGCAGTTCTTC
CSAIGLAGGLTNNEQFF
>TRBV24-1|TRBJ2-3|TRBD2|few
TGTGCCACCAGTGACCGTAGCGGGAGAGGAACAGATACGCAGTATTTT
CATSDRSGRGTDTQYF
>TRBV7-7|TRBJ2-1|NA|few
TGTGCCAGCAGCTACCGCCCAATCGGGACTGTGAGCTACAATGAGCAGTTCTTC
CASSYRPIGTVSYNEQFF
>TRBV27|TRBJ1-5|NA|many
TGTGCCAGCAGTTTATCGGCTAATCAGCCCCAGCATTTT
CASSLSANQPQHF
>TRBV2|TRBJ2-7|TRBD1|few
TGTGCCAGCGGGGACAGGATCCTCTACGAGCAGTACTTC
CASGDRILYEQYF
>TRBV20-1|TRBJ1-4|NA|few
TGCAGTGCTAATGACATACTAACTAATGAAAAACTGTTTTTT
CSANDILTNEKLFF
>TRBV10-2|TRBJ2-5|TRBD2|NA
TGCGCCAGCAGTGATGTGGGACTAGGGATCCAAGAGACCCAGTACTTC
CASSDVGLGIQETQYF
>TRBV29-1|TRBJ1-1|NA|few
TGCAGCGTTGAAGAGAACACTGAAGCTTTCTTT
CSVEENTEAFF
>TRBV29-1|TRBJ2-2|NA|few
TGCAGCGTTACCAGCGGATTGAACACCGGGGAGCTGTTTTTT
CSVTSGLNTGELFF
>TRBV5-1|TRBJ2-1|TRBD2|few
TGCGCCAGCAGCTCGGGACTAGGCTGGGTAGGCAATGAGCAGTTCTTC
CASSSGLGWVGNEQFF
>TRBV5-1|TRBJ2-1|TRBD2|NA
TGCGCCAGCAGCTTGGCCCTCCAGGCTAGCGGGGCTTTATACAATGAGCAGTTCTTC
CASSLALQASGALYNEQFF
>TRBV2|TRBJ1-5|NA|NA
TGTGCCAGCAGTCGACGGAGGGGCGCAGGCAATCAGCCCCAGCATTTT
CASSRRRGAGNQPQHF
>TRBV9|TRBJ2-5|TRBD2|NA
TGTGCCAGCAGCTCGAGACTAGCGGGAGTGCCGACCCAGTACTTC
CASSSRLAGVPTQYF
>TRBV21-1|TRBJ2-7|NA|NA
TGTGCCAGCAGCAAAGTCAAGGGCCCCTACGGCAGGGCTTACTCCTACGAGCAGTACTTC
CASSKVKGPYGRAYSYEQYF
>TRBV24-1|TRBJ2-5|TRBD1|NA
TGTGCCACCGGTAAGACAGGGAACGAGACCCAGTACTTC
CATGKTGNETQYF
>TRBV6-5|TRBJ1-4|TRBD1|NA
TGTGCCAGCAGTTCCGGGACAGCTTTTGAAAAACTGTTTTTT
CASSSGTAFEKLFF
>TRBV20-1|TRBJ2-7|TRBD1|few
TGCAGTGCTAGAGATGCTGGACAGGGAACGTACGAGCAGTACTTC
CSARDAGQGTYEQYF
>TRBV4-2|TRBJ2-4|NA|once
TGTGCCAGCAGCCAAGATTCAGGGGTAAACATTCAGTACTTC
CASSQDSGVNIQYF
>TRBV7-8|TRBJ1-4|NA|NA
TGTGCCAGCAGCTCTAGGGGTCGTCGTGAAAAACTGTTTTTT
CASSSRGRREKLFF
>TRBV6-5|TRBJ2-7|TRBD1|few
TGTGCCAGCAGTTACAACAGGGGGATCCTAGCTGTCGAGCAGTACTTC
CASSYNRGILAVEQYF
>TRBV11-2|TRBJ2-7|TRBD1|few
TGTGCCAGCAGGGGCCCGGCTGCGACAGGGACGTACGAGCAGTACTTC
CASRGPAATGTYEQYF
>TRBV5-5|TRBJ2-7|NA|many
TGTGCCAGCAGCTTTACAGGTCCACCCTACGAGCAGTACTTC
CASSFTGPPYEQYF
>TRBV18|TRBJ2-5|NA|once
TGTGCCAGCTCACCACAGGGGGGACAAGAGACCCAGTACTTC
CASSPQGGQETQYF
>TRBV9|TRBJ1-2|NA|many
TGTGCCAGCAGCGTATCTGAGGGGCCCTATGGCTACACCTTC
CASSVSEGPYGYTF
>TRBV24-1|TRBJ2-7|NA|many
TGTGCCGCGGGGGCAGGGCCGAAATACTACGAGCAGTACTTC
CAAGAGPKYYEQYF
>TRBV20-1|TRBJ2-7|NA|few
TGCAGTGCTAGAGATGTACAGGGGAGGTCCTACGAGCAGTACTTC
CSARDVQGRSYEQYF
>TRBV7-3|TRBJ1-1|NA|NA
TGTGCCAGCAGCTTATTCGGGATCGCTGAAGCTTTCTTT
CASSLFGIAEAFF
>TRBV5-1|TRBJ1-1|NA|NA
TGCGCCAGCAGCTTGGCCAAGGGGGGAATGGGTTCTTACACTGAAGCTTTCTTT
CASSLAKGGMGSYTEAFF
>TRBV5-1|TRBJ2-1|TRBD1|NA
TGCGCCAGCAGCTTGGATCCGCCTAGGGGGCTTGGCAATGAGCAGTTCTTC
CASSLDPPRGLGNEQFF
>TRBV3-1|TRBJ2-3|NA|NA
TGTGCCAGCAGCCCTATACCTCAAGATACGCAGTATTTT
CASSPIPQDTQYF
>TRBV13|TRBJ2-5|TRBD2|few
TGTGCCAGCAGCTTAGGCCTGGGACTAGAATACCAAGAGACCCAGTACTTC
CASSLGLGLEYQETQYF
>TRBV20-1|TRBJ2-7|NA|few
TGCAGTGCTAGACCCTACAGGTTTAACTCCTACGAGCAGTACTTC
CSARPYRFNSYEQYF
>TRBV15|TRBJ2-6|NA|few
TGTGCCACCAGCCGACGGGGGTCTGGGGCCAACGTCCTGACTTTC
CATSRRGSGANVLTF
>TRBV25-1|TRBJ2-1|NA|few
TGTGCCAGCAGTAAGGGGCAGGGGGGTTACAATGAGCAGTTCTTC
CASSKGQGGYNEQFF
>TRBV20-1|TRBJ2-3|NA|NA
TGCAGTGCTAGTTCTCCGGACTCCCACACAGATACGCAGTATTTT
CSASSPDSHTDTQYF